This TCR beta chain came from a study of breast tumors, draining lymph nodes, adjacent tissues. Notes on the study in general: The lymph node origin of tumor T cells was framed as consistent with a hypothesis, not demonstrated. The data were judged consistent with most tumor T cells coming from lymph node and expanding in tumor.

The ends lost 1 base at V and 3 bases at J; junction bases unmatched: 12. The CDR3 has 17 amino acids. Germline V gene data show CDR1 as SGHVS and CDR2 as FNYEAQ. Axillary draining lymph nodes of breast cancer patients supplied the node samples. TCRdb processed the multiplex PCR reads anew with MiXCR; each CDR3 protein has one entry. The data show some 150,000 distinct CDR3 sequences, approximately 20% seen once. This clonotype was picked up many times. Antigen: not known. This TCR was sampled from a female donor with breast cancer. Some clones in this sample may be carry-over from other donors' samples. The sample was axillary lymph node tissue. The chain couples TRBV7-6 to TRBJ2-7; 7 bases are shared with TRBD1. The CDR3 sequence: CASSLEVGGQGDYEQYF. The CDR3 bases are TGTGCCAGCAGCTTAGAAGTGGGTGGCCAGGGGGACTACGAGCAGTACTTC.